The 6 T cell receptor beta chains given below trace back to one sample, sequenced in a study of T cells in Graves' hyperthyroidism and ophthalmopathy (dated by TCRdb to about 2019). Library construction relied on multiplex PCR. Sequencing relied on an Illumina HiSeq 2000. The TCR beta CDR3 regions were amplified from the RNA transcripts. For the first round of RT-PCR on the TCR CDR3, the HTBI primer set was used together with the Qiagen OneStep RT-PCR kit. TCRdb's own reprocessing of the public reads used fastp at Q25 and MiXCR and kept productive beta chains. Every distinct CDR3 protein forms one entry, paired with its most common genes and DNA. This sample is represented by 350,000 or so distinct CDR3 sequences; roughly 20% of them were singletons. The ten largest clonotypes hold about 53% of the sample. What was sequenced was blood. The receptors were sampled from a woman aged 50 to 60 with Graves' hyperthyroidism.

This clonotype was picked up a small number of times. CDR3 sequence reads: CASSLAWEAGEETQYF. For the CDR3, the DNA is TGTGCCAGCAGCTTGGCCTGGGAAGCGGGAGAAGAGACCCAGTACTTC. This chain connects TRBV5-4 to TRBJ2-5; 8 nucleotides match TRBD2. From germline, CDR1 is SGHNT and CDR2 YYREEE (reference sequence). The CDR3 loop spans 16 amino acids. V gave up 0 bases and J gave up 3 bases; unmatched junction bases: 7.

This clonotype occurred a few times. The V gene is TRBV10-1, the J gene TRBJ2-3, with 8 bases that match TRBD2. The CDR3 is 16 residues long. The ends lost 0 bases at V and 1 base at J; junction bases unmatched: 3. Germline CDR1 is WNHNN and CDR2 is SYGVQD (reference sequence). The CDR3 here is CASSESTAGGTDTQYF. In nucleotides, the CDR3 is TGCGCCAGCAGTGAGTCGACAGCGGGGGGCACAGATACGCAGTATTTT.

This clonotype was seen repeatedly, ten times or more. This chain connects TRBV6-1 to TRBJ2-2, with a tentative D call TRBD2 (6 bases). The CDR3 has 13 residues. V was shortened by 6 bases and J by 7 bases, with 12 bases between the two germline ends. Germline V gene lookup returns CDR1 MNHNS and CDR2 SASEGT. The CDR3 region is CASRRGGNGELFF. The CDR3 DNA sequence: TGTGCCAGCAGGCGGGGCGGGAACGGGGAGCTGTTTTTT.

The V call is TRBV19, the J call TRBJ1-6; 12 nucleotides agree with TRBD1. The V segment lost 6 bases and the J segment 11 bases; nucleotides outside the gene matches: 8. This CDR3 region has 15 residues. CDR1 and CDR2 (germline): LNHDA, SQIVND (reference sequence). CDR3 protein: CASRGTGGASPPLHF. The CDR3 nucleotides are TGTGCCAGTAGAGGGACAGGGGGCGCATCTCCACCCCTCCACTTT.

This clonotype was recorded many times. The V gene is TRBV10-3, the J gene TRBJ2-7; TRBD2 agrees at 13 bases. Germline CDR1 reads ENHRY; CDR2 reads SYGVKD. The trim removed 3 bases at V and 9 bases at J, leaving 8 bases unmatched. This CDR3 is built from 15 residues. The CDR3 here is CAISDGTSGVTVQYF. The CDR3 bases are TGTGCCATCAGTGATGGGACTAGCGGGGTAACAGTGCAGTACTTC.

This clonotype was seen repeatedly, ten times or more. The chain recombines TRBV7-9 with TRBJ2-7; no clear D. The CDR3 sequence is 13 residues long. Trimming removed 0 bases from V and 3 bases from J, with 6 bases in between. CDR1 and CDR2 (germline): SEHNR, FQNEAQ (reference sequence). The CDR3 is CASSLALGYEQYF. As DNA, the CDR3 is TGTGCCAGCAGCTTAGCGTTGGGCTACGAGCAGTACTTC.